Listed here are 24 T cell receptor beta chains from one sample, sequenced in a study of T cells in Graves' hyperthyroidism and ophthalmopathy. Amplified regions were TCR beta CDR3 sequences from RNA transcripts. TCR CDR3 regions were first amplified by RT-PCR with HTBI primers. One entry per CDR3 protein results from TCRdb running MiXCR on the multiplex PCR reads. Here the sample spans hundreds of thousands of distinct CDR3 sequences, under 60% being singletons. The source material was peripheral blood or thyroid tissue (not recorded which). The origin of the receptors is a woman aged 18-29 years with Graves' hyperthyroidism.

This clonotype was seen a handful of times. V gene TRBV2 combines with J gene TRBJ2-6; D is unresolved. Trimming took off 5 bases at V and 2 bases at J, with 10 bases between the two ends. This CDR3 comprises 15 residues. Germline V gene data show CDR1 as SNHLY and CDR2 as FYNNEI. CDR3 nucleotide sequence: TGTGCCAGCAGTTTAGTGGGTCCTGGGGCCAACGTCCTGACTTTC. This translates into CASSLVGPGANVLTF. Full variable domain (rest looked up from reference TRBV2 and TRBJ2-6): EPEVTQTPSHQVTQMGQEVILRCVPISNHLYFYWYRQILGQKVEFLVSFYNNEISEKSEIFDDQFSVERPDGSNFTLKIRSTKLEDSAMYFCASSLVGPGANVLTFGAGSRLTVL.

The DNA of the CDR3 is TGTGCCAGCAGCCGGCTCTTAGATAGCAATCAGCCCCAGCATTTT. Protein product: CASSRLLDSNQPQHF. The chain recombines TRBV2 with TRBJ1-5; no reliable D call. This CDR3 has 15 residues. Trimming left V 6 bases short and J 0 bases short, with 12 bases between. Germline CDR1 SNHLY, CDR2 FYNNEI.

As concerns this clonotype: The conserved phenylalanine or tryptophan normally closing the CDR3 is absent here, so this likely arose from a read error. The DNA is omitted, as the CDR3 cannot be located on it reliably, and the CDR3 follows TCRdb's listing. The chain uses TRBV15 and TRBJ2-6. Germline CDR1 and CDR2: LNHNV and YYDKDF (reference sequence). Both ends counted, the CDR3 spans 8 residues. The CDR3 loop reads CATSGGTS.

This CDR3 is CASAAGVSIYTF. In DNA form, the CDR3 reads TGTGCCAGCGCCGCGGGTGTTAGCATCTACACCTTC. The rearrangement links TRBV11-1 to TRBJ1-2; D unclear. Germline V gene sequence: CDR1 SGHAT, CDR2 FQDESV (reference sequence). V shed 8 bases and J shed 10 bases, with 17 bases lying between them. The CDR3 length is 12 residues.

This chain connects TRBV20-1 to TRBJ2-7; D might be TRBD2 (5 bases). V was cut by 3 bases and J by 4 bases, with 13 bases left in between. Germline-derived CDR1 and CDR2 are DFQATT and SNEGSKA (reference sequence). This CDR3 contains 13 residues. For the CDR3, the DNA is TGCAGTGCTAGCGGGAACGACATATACGAGCAGTACTTC. This encodes CSASGNDIYEQYF.

This clonotype turned up a few times. V and J are TRBV7-9 and TRBJ1-1; TRBD1 is a possible D gene (5 bases). Germline CDR1 reads SEHNR; CDR2 reads FQNEAQ (reference sequence). This CDR3 region has 16 residues. V was shortened by 0 bases and J by 0 bases, with 11 bases between the two germline ends. CDR3 amino acids: CASSLAGGYMNTEAFF. CDR3 DNA sequence: TGTGCCAGCAGCTTAGCGGGGGGTTACATGAACACTGAAGCTTTCTTT.

In its sample, this clonotype was seen many times. CDR3: CAVRTFEKLFF. CDR3 DNA: TGTGCTGTCCGGACCTTTGAAAAACTGTTTTTT. This chain connects TRBV7-9 to TRBJ1-4; D call uncertain. Germline V lookup: CDR1 SEHNR, CDR2 FQNEAQ (reference sequence). The CDR3 consists of 11 residues. Drawing the rest from reference TRBV7-9 and TRBJ1-4, the complete variable domain is DTGVSQNPRHKITKRGQNVTFRCDPISEHNRLYWYRQTLGQGPEFLTYFQNEAQLEKSRLLSDRFSAERPKGSFSTLEIQRTEQGDSAMYLCAVRTFEKLFFGSGTQLSVL.

The chain has TRBV20-1 and TRBJ2-5; D unresolved. The V gene lost 3 bases and the J gene lost 4 bases, with 6 bases spanning the gap. CDR1 is DFQATT, CDR2 SNEGSKA, per germline (reference sequence). The CDR3 is made up of 11 amino acids. The CDR3 sequence: CSASRSETQYF. As DNA, the CDR3 is TGCAGTGCTAGCCGGTCAGAGACCCAGTACTTC.

The gene calls are TRBV20-1 and TRBJ2-7; 7 positions match TRBD1. The CDR3 is made up of 16 amino acids. Trimming cost V 0 bases and J 0 bases; bases outside gene matches: 8. Germline loops: CDR1 DFQATT, CDR2 SNEGSKA (reference sequence). Written as DNA, the CDR3 is TGCAGTGCTAGAGATCAGGGGACAGATACCTCCTACGAGCAGTACTTC. Translated: CSARDQGTDTSYEQYF.

This clonotype was picked up many times. This chain joins TRBV7-8 and TRBJ1-5; 7 bases match TRBD1. Trimming at V came to 1 base and at J to 5 bases, leaving 5 bases not matched to a gene. From germline, CDR1 is SGHVS and CDR2 FQNEAQ. The CDR3 spans 15 residues. CDR3 sequence: CASSLEGASYQPQHF. CDR3 nucleotide sequence: TGTGCCAGCAGCTTAGAGGGGGCGAGCTATCAGCCCCAGCATTTT. The full variable domain, completed using reference TRBV7-8 and TRBJ1-5, is GAGVSQSPRYKVAKRGQDVALRCDPISGHVSLFWYQQALGQGPEFLTYFQNEAQLDKSGLPSDRFFAERPEGSVSTLKIQRTQQEDSAVYLCASSLEGASYQPQHFGDGTRLSIL.

V gene TRBV11-1 combines with J gene TRBJ1-2, with D possibly being TRBD1 (5 bases). Germline lookup yields CDR1 SGHAT and CDR2 FQDESV (reference sequence). CDR3 length: 14 amino acids. With 5 bases removed from V and 7 bases from J, the gap between germline ends came to 17 bases. DNA of the CDR3: TGTGCCAGCAGCGACAGTAGTAACCGCCGTGGCTACACCTTC. Its protein product is CASSDSSNRRGYTF. Complete variable domain (other parts from reference TRBV11-1 and TRBJ1-2): EAEVAQSPRYKITEKSQAVAFWCDPISGHATLYWYRQILGQGPELLVQFQDESVVDDSQLPKDRFSAERLKGVDSTLKIQPAELGDSAMYLCASSDSSNRRGYTFGSGTRLTVV.

A few counts support this clonotype. The genes are TRBV7-9 and TRBJ2-3; 13 bases match TRBD2. Germline values: CDR1 SEHNR, CDR2 FQNEAQ (reference sequence). The CDR3 runs 15 residues. J was trimmed by 5 bases and V by 4 bases; bases with no gene match: 3. The CDR3 reads CASSWTSGSGDTQYF. DNA for the CDR3: TGTGCCAGCAGCTGGACTAGCGGGAGTGGAGATACGCAGTATTTT.

The rearrangement joins TRBV7-3 to TRBJ2-2; D possibly corresponds to TRBD1 (6 bases). V lost 5 bases and J lost 3, with 19 bases in between. The length of the CDR3 is 17 residues. Germline CDR1 reads SGHTA; CDR2 reads FQGTGA. The CDR3 sequence is CASSTKTGMRYTGELFF. As DNA, the CDR3 is TGTGCCAGCAGCACTAAAACAGGGATGAGGTACACCGGGGAGCTGTTTTTT.

This chain uses TRBV7-2 with TRBJ2-7; D gene unclear. V gave up 6 bases and J gave up 0 bases, with 9 bases separating them. The CDR3 runs to 13 residues. Germline assignment: CDR1 SGHTA and CDR2 FQGNSA. CDR3 sequence reads: CASRGRASYEQYF. Here the CDR3 DNA reads TGTGCCAGCAGAGGACGGGCCTCCTACGAGCAGTACTTC.

The CDR3 protein is CAISSEQYF. The CDR3, as DNA: TGTGCCATCAGTTCCGAGCAGTACTTC. This chain joins TRBV10-3 and TRBJ2-7; no reliable D call. The ends were cut back, 5 bases at V and 6 bases at J, with 2 bases in the middle. The CDR3 sequence is 9 residues long. In germline, CDR1 is ENHRY, CDR2 SYGVKD.

In the case of this clonotype: A far larger clone is a single base away, which makes a read error likely. The V call is TRBV6-2 or TRBV6-3, the J call TRBJ2-5, with 7 bases fitting TRBD1. The germline V gene has CDR1 MNHEY and CDR2 SVGEGT. The length of the CDR3 is 11 residues. The junction had 1 base not matched to a gene; V was cut back by 5 bases and J by 7 bases. This chain's CDR3 is CASSRTGTQYF. The CDR3 DNA sequence: TGTGCCAGCAGTCGGACAGGGACCCAGTACTTC.

The rearrangement links TRBV15 to TRBJ1-5; 8 positions match TRBD1. The length of the CDR3 is 14 residues. CDR1 and CDR2 from the germline V gene are LNHNV and YYDKDF (reference sequence). With 5 bases clipped from V and 7 bases from J, the junction kept 7 bases outside the gene matches. This CDR3 reads CATSPDRVMQPQHF. Here the CDR3 DNA reads TGTGCCACCAGCCCGGACAGGGTAATGCAGCCCCAGCATTTT.

The chain has TRBV20-1 and TRBJ1-1; 7 bases map to TRBD1. CDR1 is DFQATT and CDR2 is SNEGSKA in the germline V gene (reference sequence). The CDR3 spans 13 residues. For the CDR3, the DNA is TGCAGCTACGACAGGGAGACGAACACTGAAGCTTTCTTT. Its protein product is CSYDRETNTEAFF.

The chain combines TRBV2 with TRBJ1-3; tentatively, D is TRBD1 (5 bases). CDR1 SNHLY and CDR2 FYNNEI come from the germline V gene. CDR3 length: 15 amino acids. Trimming took 6 bases from V and 9 from J, leaving 21 bases between them. The CDR3 DNA reads TGTGCCAGCAGAATGGTCGGGACCGGGGAGGGCACCATATATTTT. This codes for CASRMVGTGEGTIYF.

CDR3 loop: CASSLAEDTEAFF. In DNA, the CDR3 is TGTGCCAGCAGCTTGGCAGAAGACACTGAAGCTTTCTTT. The chain is built from TRBV7-9 and TRBJ1-1; D not certain. Trimming took off 3 bases at V and 3 bases at J, with 8 bases between the two ends. The CDR3 consists of 13 residues. Germline assignment: CDR1 SEHNR and CDR2 FQNEAQ (reference sequence).

This clonotype has a count of ten or more. The rearrangement uses TRBV19 and TRBJ1-2, with D perhaps matching TRBD1 (5 bases). The CDR3 has 12 residues. Trimming took off 10 bases at V and 2 bases at J, with 11 bases between the two ends. Per germline, CDR1 LNHDA and CDR2 SQIVND (reference sequence). The CDR3 is CATTRENYGYTF. DNA of the CDR3: TGTGCCACCACCAGGGAAAACTATGGCTACACCTTC. Full variable domain (remainder filled in from reference TRBV19 and TRBJ1-2): DGGITQSPKYLFRKEGQNVTLSCEQNLNHDAMYWYRQDPGQGLRLIYYSQIVNDFQKGDIAEGYSVSREKKESFPLTVTSAQKNPTAFYLCATTRENYGYTFGSGTRLTVV.

This chain connects TRBV15 to TRBJ1-2; the D is unclear. This CDR3 region has 14 residues. Per germline, CDR1 LNHNV and CDR2 YYDKDF (reference sequence). V was pared by 3 bases and J by 7 bases, with 15 bases between. The CDR3 sequence is CATSSPEEHGGYTF. Here the CDR3 DNA reads TGTGCCACCAGCAGTCCCGAGGAGCATGGTGGCTACACCTTC.

The rearrangement joins TRBV7-3 to TRBJ2-5; 10 bases fit TRBD2. The CDR3 is 19 amino acids. CDR1 SGHTA and CDR2 FQGTGA come from the germline V gene. V shed 5 bases, J shed 4 bases, and the junction held 19 bases outside the gene matches. This CDR3 is CASSQRRSLAGDDRETQYF. In DNA form, the CDR3 reads TGTGCCAGCAGCCAACGGCGGTCTCTAGCGGGAGATGATCGAGAGACCCAGTACTTC.

The chain employs TRBV13 and TRBJ2-7; 8 bases are a match to TRBD2. Looked up from germline, CDR1 is PRHDT and CDR2 is FYEKMQ (reference sequence). V was clipped by 6 bases and J by 3 bases; unmatched bases: 7. The length of the CDR3 is 14 residues. The CDR3 loop is CASSYQGTSYEQYF. The CDR3, as DNA: TGTGCCAGCAGTTATCAAGGGACTAGCTACGAGCAGTACTTC.